The 2 T cell receptor beta chains below all came from one sample that was sequenced in a study of T-cell memory formation after mild COVID-19. A single record per CDR3 protein comes from TCRdb applying MiXCR to the 5' RACE reads. The table has roughly 340,000 distinct CDR3 sequences, about 16% seen once. Source material: PBMCs or a T cell subset sorted from them (not recorded which). The receptors here all came from a man aged 18-30 years who had mild COVID-19 (a few samples of this study predate the infection). Cell type and time point are not known.

This clonotype turned up a few times. J is TRBJ2-7 and V is TRBV2, with TRBD1 identical over 7 bases. V gave up 2 bases and J gave up 1 base; unmatched junction bases: 11. The CDR3 has 17 residues. The germline CDR1 and CDR2 sequences are SNHLY and FYNNEI. CDR3: CASSERGLLTGSYEQYF. Written as DNA, the CDR3 is TGTGCCAGCAGTGAAAGGGGGCTCCTAACGGGTTCCTACGAGCAGTACTTC.

The chain combines TRBV3-1 with TRBJ2-1; D possibly matches TRBD1 or TRBD2 (5 bases each). Trimming stripped 1 base from V and 5 bases from J, with 12 bases between. CDR3 length equals 15 residues. Germline V gene sequence: CDR1 LGHDT, CDR2 YNNKEL (reference sequence). CDR3 sequence reads: CASSQVLGVHNEQFF. The CDR3 region has the DNA TGTGCCAGCAGCCAAGTATTGGGGGTGCACAATGAGCAGTTCTTC.